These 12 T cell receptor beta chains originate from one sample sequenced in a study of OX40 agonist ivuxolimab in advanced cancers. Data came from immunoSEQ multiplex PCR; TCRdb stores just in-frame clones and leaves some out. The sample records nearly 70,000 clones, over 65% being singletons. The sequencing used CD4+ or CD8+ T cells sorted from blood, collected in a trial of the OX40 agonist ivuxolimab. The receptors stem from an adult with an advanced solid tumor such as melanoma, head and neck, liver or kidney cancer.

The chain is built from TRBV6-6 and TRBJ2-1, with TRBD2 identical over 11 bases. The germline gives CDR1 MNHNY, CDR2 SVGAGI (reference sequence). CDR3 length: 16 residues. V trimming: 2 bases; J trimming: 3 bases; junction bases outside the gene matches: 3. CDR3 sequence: CASSYQLAGVYNEQFF. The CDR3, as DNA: TGTGCCAGCAGTTACCAACTAGCGGGGGTCTACAATGAGCAGTTCTTC.

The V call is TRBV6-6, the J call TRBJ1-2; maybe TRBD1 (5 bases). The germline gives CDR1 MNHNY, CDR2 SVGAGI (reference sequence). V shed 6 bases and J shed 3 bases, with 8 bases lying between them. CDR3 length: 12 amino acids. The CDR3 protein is CASRTGYYGYTF. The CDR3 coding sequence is TGTGCCAGCAGAACAGGTTACTATGGCTACACCTTC.

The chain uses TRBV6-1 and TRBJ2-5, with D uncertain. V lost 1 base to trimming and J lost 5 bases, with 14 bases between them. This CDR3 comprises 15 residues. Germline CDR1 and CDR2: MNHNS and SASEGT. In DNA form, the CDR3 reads TGTGCCAGCAGTGAAGTGGGTAGGGTGTTGGAGACCCAGTACTTC. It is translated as CASSEVGRVLETQYF.

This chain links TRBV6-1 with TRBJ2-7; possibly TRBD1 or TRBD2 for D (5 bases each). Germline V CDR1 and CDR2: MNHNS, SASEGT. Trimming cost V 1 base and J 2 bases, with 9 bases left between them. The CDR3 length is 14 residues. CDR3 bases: TGTGCCAGCAGTGAAGAGGGACCCGCCTACGAGCAGTACTTC. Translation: CASSEEGPAYEQYF.

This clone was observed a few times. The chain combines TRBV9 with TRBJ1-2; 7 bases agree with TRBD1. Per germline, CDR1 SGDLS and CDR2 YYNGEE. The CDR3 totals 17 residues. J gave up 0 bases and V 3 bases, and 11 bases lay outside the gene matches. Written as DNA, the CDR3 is TGTGCCAGCAGCGGGGGACAGATAAAGACGGCTAACTATGGCTACACCTTC. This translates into CASSGGQIKTANYGYTF.

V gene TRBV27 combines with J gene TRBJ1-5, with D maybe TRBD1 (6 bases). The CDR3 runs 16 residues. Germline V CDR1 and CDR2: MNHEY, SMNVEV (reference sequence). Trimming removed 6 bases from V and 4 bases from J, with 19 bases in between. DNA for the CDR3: TGTGCCAGCAGATGGACAGCCTCCTCGAAAAATCAGCCCCAGCATTTT. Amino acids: CASRWTASSKNQPQHF.

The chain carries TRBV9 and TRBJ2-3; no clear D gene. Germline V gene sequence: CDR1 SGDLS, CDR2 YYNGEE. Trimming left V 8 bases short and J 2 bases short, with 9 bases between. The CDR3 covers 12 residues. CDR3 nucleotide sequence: TGTGCCAGTTCGGTGTACACAGATACGCAGTATTTT. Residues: CASSVYTDTQYF.

The CDR3 coding sequence is TGTGCCATCAGTGAATCTATCCGGGATCAGCCCCAGCATTTT. Encoded protein: CAISESIRDQPQHF. The rearrangement uses TRBV10-3 and TRBJ1-5, with D unresolved. The V end was cut by 3 bases, the J end by 5 bases, with 11 bases between. The CDR3 runs 14 residues. Germline V lookup: CDR1 ENHRY, CDR2 SYGVKD.

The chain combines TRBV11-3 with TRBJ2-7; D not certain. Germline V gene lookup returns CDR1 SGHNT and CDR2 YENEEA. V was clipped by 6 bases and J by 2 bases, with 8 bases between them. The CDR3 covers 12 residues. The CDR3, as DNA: TGTGCCAGCAGGGCGGATACCTACGAGCAGTACTTC. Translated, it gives CASRADTYEQYF.

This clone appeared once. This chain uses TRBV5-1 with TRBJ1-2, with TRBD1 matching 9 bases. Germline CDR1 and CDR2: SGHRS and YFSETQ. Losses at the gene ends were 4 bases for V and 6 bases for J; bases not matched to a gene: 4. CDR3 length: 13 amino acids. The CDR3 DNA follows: TGCGCCAGCAGCCCTTGGACAGGGGATGGCTACACCTTC. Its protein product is CASSPWTGDGYTF.

CDR3 sequence: CASSYRGGTEAFF. The CDR3 nucleotides are TGTGCCAGCAGTTACCGTGGGGGAACTGAAGCTTTCTTT. The V and J genes are TRBV6-5 and TRBJ1-1; tentative D call: TRBD1 (5 bases). Germline CDR1 reads MNHEY; CDR2 reads SVGAGI. With 2 bases removed from V and 5 bases from J, the gap between germline ends came to 9 bases. The CDR3 totals 13 residues.

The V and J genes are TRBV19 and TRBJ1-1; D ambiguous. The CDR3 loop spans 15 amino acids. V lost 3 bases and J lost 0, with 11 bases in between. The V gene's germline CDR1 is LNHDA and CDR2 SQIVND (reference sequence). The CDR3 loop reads CASSIIGQLNTEAFF. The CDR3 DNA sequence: TGTGCCAGTAGTATCATAGGTCAGCTGAACACTGAAGCTTTCTTT.